The 21 T cell receptor beta chains listed next were all sequenced from one sample in a study of OX40 agonist ivuxolimab in advanced cancers. Data came from immunoSEQ multiplex PCR; TCRdb stores just in-frame clones and leaves some out. The sample yields 45,000 to 60,000 clones, approximately 86% seen once. Sequences were derived from CD4+ or CD8+ T cells sorted from blood, sampled in a trial of the OX40 agonist ivuxolimab. The origin of the receptors is an adult with an advanced solid tumor such as melanoma, head and neck, liver or kidney cancer.

This clone was picked up many times. The chain employs TRBV2 and TRBJ1-2, with 7 bases matching TRBD1. The germline gives CDR1 SNHLY, CDR2 FYNNEI. CDR3 size: 14 residues. J gave up 0 bases and V 8 bases, and 6 bases lay outside the gene matches. DNA for the CDR3: TGTGCCAGCGCAAGACAGGGACCTAACTATGGCTACACCTTC. Protein sequence: CASARQGPNYGYTF.

The rearrangement links TRBV6-5 to TRBJ1-1, with 7 bases lining up with TRBD1. This CDR3 is 15 amino acids long. Germline V lookup: CDR1 MNHEY, CDR2 SVGAGI. V dropped 0 bases and J dropped 2; count of bases not matched to a gene: 3. CDR3 sequence (DNA): TGTGCCAGCAGTTACTCGGACAGGCCTAACACTGAAGCTTTCTTT. This sequence encodes CASSYSDRPNTEAFF.

The J gene is TRBJ1-2, the V gene TRBV7-2; D gene uncertain. The V end was cut by 1 base, the J end by 8 bases, with 14 bases between. This CDR3 has 14 residues. Germline V gives CDR1 SGHTA, CDR2 FQGNSA. The CDR3 sequence: CASSLGPASSGYTF. The CDR3 DNA reads as TGTGCCAGCAGCTTAGGGCCAGCAAGTTCAGGCTACACCTTC.

The J gene is TRBJ2-5, the V gene TRBV2, with D possibly being TRBD1 (6 bases). Trimming removed 6 bases at V and 4 bases at J, with 12 bases between. The CDR3 contains 13 residues. Germline CDR1 reads SNHLY; CDR2 reads FYNNEI. The CDR3, as DNA: TGTGCCAGCAGCCGGACAGCCGCAGAGACCCAGTACTTC. Translating it yields CASSRTAAETQYF.

This chain connects TRBV18 to TRBJ2-7; a weak D match, TRBD1 (7 bases). This CDR3 has 13 residues. Per the germline V gene, CDR1 is KGHSH and CDR2 is LQKENI. V lost 5 bases, J lost 9 bases, and 17 bases lay in between. CDR3 coding DNA: TGTGCCAGCTCATCCGACAGGGACTTACCGCAGTACTTC. It specifies CASSSDRDLPQYF.

The J gene is TRBJ1-4, the V gene TRBV10-2; D is perhaps TRBD1 (5 bases). The length of the CDR3 is 23 residues. Trimming shortened V by 6 bases and J by 3 bases, and 38 bases separated the two germline ends. The germline V gene encodes CDR1 WSHSY and CDR2 SAAADI. The CDR3 sequence: CASSNRGQGGVGTPSRANEKLFF. Written as DNA, the CDR3 is TGCGCCAGCAGCAACCGCGGGCAGGGCGGTGTAGGAACTCCTTCTCGAGCTAATGAAAAACTGTTTTTT.

The rearrangement links TRBV6-1 to TRBJ1-1, with 8 nucleotides matching TRBD1. V shed 3 bases, J shed 4 bases, and the junction held 1 base outside the gene matches. The germline V gene has CDR1 MNHNS and CDR2 SASEGT. This CDR3 is built from 13 residues. Here the CDR3 reads CASSEDRATEAFF. The CDR3, as DNA: TGTGCCAGCAGTGAGGACAGGGCCACTGAAGCTTTCTTT.

The chain links TRBV19 to TRBJ2-7; the D is unclear. The length of the CDR3 is 13 residues. Deletions cut 5 bases from V and 2 bases from J, with 10 bases between. CDR1 is LNHDA and CDR2 is SQIVND in the germline V gene (reference sequence). Here the CDR3 reads CASSLGTTYEQYF. As DNA, the CDR3 is TGTGCCAGTAGTCTGGGAACCACCTACGAGCAGTACTTC.

A single count supports this clone. V gene TRBV13 combines with J gene TRBJ2-7; 8 bases line up with TRBD2. V was pared by 5 bases and J by 6 bases, with 9 bases of the junction left unmatched. Germline V CDR1 and CDR2: PRHDT, FYEKMQ (reference sequence). The CDR3 contains 14 residues. The chain's CDR3 is CASSIAGTRGEQYF. Written as DNA, the CDR3 is TGTGCCAGCAGCATCGCCGGGACTAGGGGCGAGCAGTACTTC.

The V call is TRBV7-3, the J call TRBJ2-7; D is undetermined. The CDR3 covers 13 residues. Trimming shortened V by 2 bases and J by 3 bases, and 8 bases separated the two germline ends. CDR1 is SGHTA, CDR2 FQGTGA, per germline. DNA for the CDR3: TGTGCCAGCAGCTTAGACAAAAACTACGAGCAGTACTTC. Amino acids: CASSLDKNYEQYF.

CDR3 nucleotides: TGTGCCAGCAGCCAGGGGCCGGGCCCCTACGAGCAGTACTTC. Protein sequence: CASSQGPGPYEQYF. The rearrangement uses TRBV2 and TRBJ2-7; possible D gene TRBD1, 6 bases. Trimming took 6 bases from V and 2 from J, leaving 14 bases between them. Per the germline V gene, CDR1 is SNHLY and CDR2 is FYNNEI. This CDR3 spans 14 amino acids.

This chain connects TRBV11-2 to TRBJ2-7; D is unclear. The CDR3 totals 16 residues. Per germline, CDR1 SGHAT and CDR2 FQNNGV. The V end was cut by 6 bases, the J end by 0 bases, with 18 bases between. The CDR3 coding sequence is TGTGCCAGCAGACAACCCGGACGGGCAAACTCCTACGAGCAGTACTTC. Its translation is CASRQPGRANSYEQYF.

The CDR3 is CASRARQGAEDTQYF. CDR3 DNA sequence: TGTGCCAGCAGGGCCCGACAGGGGGCAGAGGATACGCAGTATTTT. The chain recombines TRBV6-6 with TRBJ2-3; 10 bases fit TRBD1. The CDR3 covers 15 residues. In germline, CDR1 is MNHNY, CDR2 SVGAGI (reference sequence). Germline trimming cut 6 bases from V and 6 bases from J; bases unmatched to any gene: 9.

This chain joins TRBV5-1 and TRBJ1-1; no clear D gene. V lost 0 bases, J lost 4 bases, and 13 bases lay in between. CDR1 SGHRS and CDR2 YFSETQ come from the germline V gene. The CDR3 has 15 residues. The CDR3 DNA follows: TGCGCCAGCAGCTTGGCCCCCACTGAGGGCACTGAAGCTTTCTTT. Amino acids: CASSLAPTEGTEAFF. Complete variable domain (other parts from reference TRBV5-1 and TRBJ1-1): KAGVTQTPRYLIKTRGQQVTLSCSPISGHRSVSWYQQTPGQGLQFLFEYFSETQRNKGNFPGRFSGRQFSNSRSEMNVSTLELGDSALYLCASSLAPTEGTEAFFGQGTRLTVV.

The rearrangement uses TRBV5-4 and TRBJ2-3; 10 bases map to TRBD1. CDR1 SGHNT and CDR2 YYREEE come from the germline V gene (reference sequence). V shed 2 bases, J shed 5 bases, and the junction held 14 bases outside the gene matches. This CDR3 comprises 18 residues. For the CDR3, the DNA is TGTGCCAGCAGCTTACGCTACTTCCGGGACAGGGGTAAAGATACGCAGTATTTT. It yields the protein CASSLRYFRDRGKDTQYF.

The chain employs TRBV6-1 and TRBJ1-2, with 9 bases aligning to TRBD1. The V gene end was trimmed by 4 bases and the J gene end by 8 bases; junction bases not matched to a gene: 14. The CDR3 totals 16 residues. The germline V gene encodes CDR1 MNHNS and CDR2 SASEGT. The CDR3 DNA reads TGTGCCAGCAGTGGACTGACAGGGGGAGGTTTCGGGGGCTACACCTTC. Its translation: CASSGLTGGGFGGYTF.

The chain employs TRBV19 and TRBJ2-6; TRBD1 agrees at 9 bases. CDR3 length: 19 residues. CDR1 and CDR2 from the germline V gene are LNHDA and SQIVND (reference sequence). Trimming removed 9 bases from V and 0 bases from J; junction bases left unmatched: 15. CDR3 bases: TGTGCCAGCCTAGGACCCCTCGGACAGGGGAGCTCTGGGGCCAACGTCCTGACTTTC. As protein: CASLGPLGQGSSGANVLTF.

The chain uses TRBV6-6 and TRBJ1-4; D remains unclear. The V end was cut by 5 bases, the J end by 8 bases, with 15 bases between. The CDR3 runs 14 residues. Germline CDR1 reads MNHNY; CDR2 reads SVGAGI (reference sequence). CDR3 region: CASSDAAEGEKLFF. Written as DNA, the CDR3 is TGTGCCAGCAGTGATGCCGCGGAGGGCGAAAAACTGTTTTTT.

The V and J genes are TRBV19 and TRBJ2-3; D not resolved. The CDR3 is 14 residues long. Per the germline V gene, CDR1 is LNHDA and CDR2 is SQIVND (reference sequence). The V end was cut by 0 bases, the J end by 2 bases, with 6 bases between. Here the CDR3 reads CASSIDIYTDTQYF. In DNA, the CDR3 is TGTGCCAGTAGTATAGATATCTACACAGATACGCAGTATTTT.

The chain couples TRBV7-2 to TRBJ1-1; 11 nucleotides line up with TRBD1. Trimming at V came to 4 bases and at J to 5 bases, leaving 3 bases not matched to a gene. The CDR3 runs to 14 residues. In germline, CDR1 is SGHTA, CDR2 FQGNSA. Here the CDR3 reads CASSWDRGVTEAFF. The CDR3 DNA is TGTGCCAGCAGCTGGGACAGGGGGGTAACTGAAGCTTTCTTT.

This chain uses TRBV11-2 with TRBJ1-1; no clear D gene. Germline V gene sequence: CDR1 SGHAT, CDR2 FQNNGV. Trimming removed 3 bases from V and 3 bases from J, with 11 bases in between. This CDR3 spans 14 amino acids. The CDR3 DNA reads TGTGCCAGCAGCTTTTACAGCCGGGACACTGAAGCTTTCTTT. It codes for CASSFYSRDTEAFF. Together with reference TRBV11-2 and TRBJ1-1, the CDR3 gives the full variable domain: EAGVAQSPRYKIIEKRQSVAFWCNPISGHATLYWYQQILGQGPKLLIQFQNNGVVDDSQLPKDRFSAERLKGVDSTLKIQPAKLEDSAVYLCASSFYSRDTEAFFGQGTRLTVV.